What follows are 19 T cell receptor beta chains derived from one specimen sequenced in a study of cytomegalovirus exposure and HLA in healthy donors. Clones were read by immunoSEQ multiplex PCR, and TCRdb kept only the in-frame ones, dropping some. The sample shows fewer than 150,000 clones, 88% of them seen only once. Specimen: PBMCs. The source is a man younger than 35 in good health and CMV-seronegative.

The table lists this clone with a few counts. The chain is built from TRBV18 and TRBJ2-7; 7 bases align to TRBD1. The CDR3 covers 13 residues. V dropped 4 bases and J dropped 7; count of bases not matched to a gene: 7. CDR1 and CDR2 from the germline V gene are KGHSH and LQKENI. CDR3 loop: CASSRGEGAEQYF. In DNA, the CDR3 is TGTGCCAGCTCACGCGGAGAGGGGGCAGAGCAGTACTTC.

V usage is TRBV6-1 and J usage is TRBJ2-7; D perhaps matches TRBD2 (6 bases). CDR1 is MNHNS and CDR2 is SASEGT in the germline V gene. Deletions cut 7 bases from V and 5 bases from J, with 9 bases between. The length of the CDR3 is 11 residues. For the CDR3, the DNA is TGTGCCAGCAAAGGAGGGGACGAGCAGTACTTC. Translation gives CASKGGDEQYF.

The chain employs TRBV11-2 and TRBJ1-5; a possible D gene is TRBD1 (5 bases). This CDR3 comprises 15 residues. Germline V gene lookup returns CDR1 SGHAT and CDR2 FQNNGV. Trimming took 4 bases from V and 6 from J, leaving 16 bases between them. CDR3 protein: CASSSLRGDGQPQHF. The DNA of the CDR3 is TGTGCCAGCAGCTCCCTGCGGGGGGATGGTCAGCCCCAGCATTTT.

The chain's CDR3 is CASRPGTSGNTDTQYF. CDR3 sequence (DNA): TGTGCCAGCAGGCCTGGGACTAGCGGGAACACAGATACGCAGTATTTT. The V gene is TRBV6-6, the J gene TRBJ2-3, with 13 bases fitting TRBD2. The CDR3 has 16 residues. CDR1 and CDR2 (germline): MNHNY, SVGAGI (reference sequence). The ends lost 6 bases at V and 2 bases at J; junction bases unmatched: 5.

This CDR3 reads CATSLRGGLSYEQYF. The CDR3 nucleotides read TGTGCCACCTCCCTACGCGGCGGACTCTCCTACGAGCAGTACTTC. V and J are TRBV15 and TRBJ2-7; possible D gene TRBD2, 5 bases. V was cut by 8 bases and J by 0 bases, with 17 bases left in between. Germline loops: CDR1 LNHNV, CDR2 YYDKDF (reference sequence). This CDR3 has 15 amino acids.

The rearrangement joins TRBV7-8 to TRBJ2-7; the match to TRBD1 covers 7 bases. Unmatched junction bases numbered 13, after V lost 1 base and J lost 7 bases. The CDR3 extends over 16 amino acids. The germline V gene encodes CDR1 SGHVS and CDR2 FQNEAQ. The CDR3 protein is CASSLVLVGQHYEQYF. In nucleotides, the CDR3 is TGTGCCAGCAGCTTAGTTTTAGTGGGACAGCATTATGAGCAGTACTTC.

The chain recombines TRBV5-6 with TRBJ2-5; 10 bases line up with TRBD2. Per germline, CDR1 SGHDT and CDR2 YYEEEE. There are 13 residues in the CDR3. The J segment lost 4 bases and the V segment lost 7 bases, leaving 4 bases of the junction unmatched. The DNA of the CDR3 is TGTGCCAGCGGCCTAGCGGGAGCAGAGACCCAGTACTTC. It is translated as CASGLAGAETQYF. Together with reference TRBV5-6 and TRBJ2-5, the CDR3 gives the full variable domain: DAGVTQSPTHLIKTRGQQVTLRCSPKSGHDTVSWYQQALGQGPQFIFQYYEEEERQRGNFPDRFSGHQFPNYSSELNVNALLLGDSALYLCASGLAGAETQYFGPGTRLLVL.

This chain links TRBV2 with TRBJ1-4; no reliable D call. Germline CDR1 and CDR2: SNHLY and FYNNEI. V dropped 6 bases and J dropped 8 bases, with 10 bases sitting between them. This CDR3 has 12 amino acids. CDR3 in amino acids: CASRGWSEKLFF. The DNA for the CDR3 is TGTGCCAGCAGGGGTTGGAGCGAAAAACTGTTTTTT.

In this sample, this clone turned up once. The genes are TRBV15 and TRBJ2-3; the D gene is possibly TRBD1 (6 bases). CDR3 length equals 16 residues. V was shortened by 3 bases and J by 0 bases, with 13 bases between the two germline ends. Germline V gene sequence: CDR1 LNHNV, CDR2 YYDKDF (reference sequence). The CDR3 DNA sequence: TGTGCCACCAGCAGGTTACCGGGACATAGCACAGATACGCAGTATTTT. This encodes CATSRLPGHSTDTQYF.

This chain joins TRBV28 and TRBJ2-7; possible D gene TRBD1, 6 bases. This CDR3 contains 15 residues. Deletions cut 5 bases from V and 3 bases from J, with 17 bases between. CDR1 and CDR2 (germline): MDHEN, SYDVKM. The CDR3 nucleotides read TGTGCCAGCAGTGGATTTTACAGGGTTGACTACGAGCAGTACTTC. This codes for CASSGFYRVDYEQYF.

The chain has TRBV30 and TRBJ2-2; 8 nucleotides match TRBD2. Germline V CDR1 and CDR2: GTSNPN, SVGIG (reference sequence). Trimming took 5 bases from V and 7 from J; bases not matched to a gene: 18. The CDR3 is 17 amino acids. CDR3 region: CAWLGPWSGGRNGELFF. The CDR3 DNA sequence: TGTGCCTGGTTGGGACCGTGGTCGGGGGGGCGAAACGGGGAGCTGTTTTTT.

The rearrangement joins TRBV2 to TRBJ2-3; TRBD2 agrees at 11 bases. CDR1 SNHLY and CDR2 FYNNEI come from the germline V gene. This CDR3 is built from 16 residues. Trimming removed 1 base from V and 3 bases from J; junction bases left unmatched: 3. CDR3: CASSEGLAGITDTQYF. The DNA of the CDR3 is TGTGCCAGCAGTGAAGGACTAGCGGGGATAACAGATACGCAGTATTTT. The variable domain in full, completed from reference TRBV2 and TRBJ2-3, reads EPEVTQTPSHQVTQMGQEVILRCVPISNHLYFYWYRQILGQKVEFLVSFYNNEISEKSEIFDDQFSVERPDGSNFTLKIRSTKLEDSAMYFCASSEGLAGITDTQYFGPGTRLTVL.

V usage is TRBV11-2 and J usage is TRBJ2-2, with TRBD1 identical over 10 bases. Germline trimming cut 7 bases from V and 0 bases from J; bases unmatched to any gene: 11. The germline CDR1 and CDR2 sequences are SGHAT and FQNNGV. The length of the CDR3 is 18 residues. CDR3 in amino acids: CASTQRTGGTANTGELFF. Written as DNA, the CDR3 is TGTGCCAGCACCCAGCGGACAGGGGGGACCGCGAACACCGGGGAGCTGTTTTTT.

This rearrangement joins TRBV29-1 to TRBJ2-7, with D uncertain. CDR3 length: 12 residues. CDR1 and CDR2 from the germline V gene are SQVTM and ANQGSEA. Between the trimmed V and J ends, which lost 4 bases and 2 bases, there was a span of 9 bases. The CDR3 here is CSVGRSAYEQYF. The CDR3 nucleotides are TGCAGCGTTGGGCGGTCGGCCTACGAGCAGTACTTC.

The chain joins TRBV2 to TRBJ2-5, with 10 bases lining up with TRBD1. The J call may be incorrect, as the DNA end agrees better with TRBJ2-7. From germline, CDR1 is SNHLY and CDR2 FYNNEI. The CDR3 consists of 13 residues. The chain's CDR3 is CASTWGQGYEQYF. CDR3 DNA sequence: TGTGCCAGCACATGGGGACAGGGGTACGAGCAGTACTTC.

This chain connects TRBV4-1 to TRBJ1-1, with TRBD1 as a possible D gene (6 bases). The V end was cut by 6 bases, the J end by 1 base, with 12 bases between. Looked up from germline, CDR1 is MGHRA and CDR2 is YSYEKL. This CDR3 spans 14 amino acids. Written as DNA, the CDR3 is TGCGCCAGCAGGAACAGGGCTCAGAACACTGAAGCTTTCTTT. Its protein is CASRNRAQNTEAFF.

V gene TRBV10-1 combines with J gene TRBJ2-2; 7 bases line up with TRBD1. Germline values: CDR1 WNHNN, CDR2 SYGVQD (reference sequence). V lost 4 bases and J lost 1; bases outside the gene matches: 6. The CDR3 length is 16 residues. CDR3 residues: CASSGTGTENTGELFF. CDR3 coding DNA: TGCGCCAGCAGTGGAACCGGGACAGAGAACACCGGGGAGCTGTTTTTT.

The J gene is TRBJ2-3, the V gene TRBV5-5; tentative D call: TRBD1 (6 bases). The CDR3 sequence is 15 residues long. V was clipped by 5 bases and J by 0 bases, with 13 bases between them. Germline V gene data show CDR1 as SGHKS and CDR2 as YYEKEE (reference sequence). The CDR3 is CASSSDRTSTDTQYF. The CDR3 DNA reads TGTGCCAGCAGTTCGGACAGAACTAGCACAGATACGCAGTATTTT.

CDR3 loop: CASSLGSGNTEAFF. The CDR3 DNA is TGCGCCAGCAGCTTGGGATCAGGGAACACTGAAGCTTTCTTT. The chain recombines TRBV5-1 with TRBJ1-1, with D unresolved. The germline V gene has CDR1 SGHRS and CDR2 YFSETQ. V was clipped by 0 bases and J by 1 base, with 7 bases between them. The CDR3 consists of 14 residues.